Shown below are 22 T cell receptor beta chains from a single sample sequenced in a study of cytomegalovirus exposure and HLA in healthy donors. Using immunoSEQ multiplex PCR, the repertoire was profiled, and TCRdb retains in-frame clones only, with some absent. The sample carries some 350,000 clones, around 87% recorded once. Sequenced: PBMCs. The receptors were sampled from a young woman in good health and CMV-seropositive.

CDR3 protein: CSASTGVEQFF. The CDR3 coding sequence is TGCAGTGCTAGTACCGGGGTTGAGCAGTTCTTC. V is TRBV20-1 and J is TRBJ2-1; a possible D gene is TRBD2 (5 bases). V lost 3 bases to trimming and J lost 9 bases, with 9 bases between them. Germline V lookup: CDR1 DFQATT, CDR2 SNEGSKA (reference sequence). This CDR3 contains 11 residues.

The V call is TRBV27, the J call TRBJ1-5; the D gene is possibly TRBD1 (6 bases). Trimming left V 6 bases short and J 2 bases short, with 14 bases between. Germline CDR1 is MNHEY and CDR2 is SMNVEV (reference sequence). The CDR3 extends over 15 amino acids. The CDR3 is CASRLGATGNQPQHF. The DNA for the CDR3 is TGTGCCAGCAGGTTGGGGGCTACGGGCAATCAGCCCCAGCATTTT.

The gene calls are TRBV5-1 and TRBJ1-2; D call uncertain. V dropped 0 bases and J dropped 4 bases, with 7 bases sitting between them. In germline, CDR1 is SGHRS, CDR2 YFSETQ. The CDR3 has 13 amino acids. The CDR3 region has the DNA TGCGCCAGCAGCTTGGAGGGCGGCTATGGCTACACCTTC. The encoded protein is CASSLEGGYGYTF.

The chain couples TRBV2 to TRBJ2-7, with TRBD1 matching 9 bases. CDR3 length equals 13 residues. Germline CDR1 reads SNHLY; CDR2 reads FYNNEI. Losses at the gene ends were 8 bases for V and 4 bases for J; bases not matched to a gene: 6. Here the CDR3 DNA reads TGTGCCAGCCGGACAGGGGATCTTTACGAGCAGTACTTC. This sequence encodes CASRTGDLYEQYF.

This sequence joins TRBV9 and TRBJ2-3, with 15 bases fitting TRBD2. This CDR3 contains 17 residues. V gave up 0 bases and J gave up 6 bases; unmatched junction bases: 5. The germline V gene encodes CDR1 SGDLS and CDR2 YYNGEE. The CDR3 DNA reads as TGTGCCAGCAGCGTAGGGACTAGCGGGGGGGCAGGGGATACGCAGTATTTT. Its protein product is CASSVGTSGGAGDTQYF.

This clone was seen more than once but under ten times. V and J are TRBV6-1 and TRBJ2-2; D perhaps matches TRBD2 (6 bases). Between the trimmed V and J ends, which lost 4 bases and 4 bases, there was a span of 13 bases. There are 15 residues in the CDR3. The germline CDR1 and CDR2 sequences are MNHNS and SASEGT. CDR3 sequence: CASSALLAATGELFF. The CDR3 nucleotides read TGTGCCAGCAGTGCCTTACTAGCCGCCACCGGGGAGCTGTTTTTT.

The rearrangement links TRBV30 to TRBJ2-1; no firm D call. This CDR3 is built from 16 residues. Per germline, CDR1 GTSNPN and CDR2 SVGIG (reference sequence). Trimming stripped 1 base from V and 4 bases from J, with 17 bases between. In nucleotides, the CDR3 is TGTGCCTGGAGTGGTCAAAGTGCCCAAGTTTACAATGAGCAGTTCTTC. Protein: CAWSGQSAQVYNEQFF.

The J gene is TRBJ1-4, the V gene TRBV6-5, with D tentatively TRBD1 (6 bases). The CDR3 length is 15 residues. From germline, CDR1 is MNHEY and CDR2 SVGAGI. Trimming shortened V by 10 bases and J by 2 bases, and 17 bases separated the two germline ends. The DNA for the CDR3 is TGTGCCACCCGGACAGACCGCGGGACTAATGAAAAACTGTTTTTT. As protein: CATRTDRGTNEKLFF.

The J gene is TRBJ1-6, the V gene TRBV19; D uncertain. The germline V and J ends were trimmed by 1 base and 6 bases, with 4 bases remaining between them. The CDR3 totals 13 residues. Germline assignment: CDR1 LNHDA and CDR2 SQIVND (reference sequence). The DNA of the CDR3 is TGTGCCAGTAGTATAGGCAGTAATTCACCCCTCCACTTT. Amino acid sequence: CASSIGSNSPLHF.

The rearrangement uses TRBV27 and TRBJ2-1; 10 bases map to TRBD2. Germline V CDR1 and CDR2: MNHEY, SMNVEV (reference sequence). V shed 3 bases and J 8 bases; nucleotides not matched to a gene: 7. This CDR3 spans 15 amino acids. The CDR3, as DNA: TGTGCCAGCAGTTTGGGGGCTAGCGGGAGTTATGAGCAGTTCTTC. Its translation is CASSLGASGSYEQFF.

The V gene is TRBV9, the J gene TRBJ2-3, with TRBD2 identical over 8 bases. CDR1 SGDLS and CDR2 YYNGEE come from the germline V gene. This CDR3 spans 14 amino acids. V lost 6 bases, J lost 2 bases, and 5 bases stayed unmatched. The CDR3 nucleotides are TGTGCCAGCACTCGGGGGGGCCTCACAGATACGCAGTATTTT. This translates into CASTRGGLTDTQYF. Variable domain in full (rest from reference TRBV9 and TRBJ2-3): DSGVTQTPKHLITATGQRVTLRCSPRSGDLSVYWYQQSLDQGLQFLIQYYNGEERAKGNILERFSAQQFPDLHSELNLSSLELGDSALYFCASTRGGLTDTQYFGPGTRLTVL.

CDR3 in amino acids: CASSYGDANYGYTF. CDR3 in DNA: TGTGCCAGCAGTTATGGTGACGCAAACTATGGCTACACCTTC. The chain employs TRBV6-5 and TRBJ1-2; D unclear. The CDR3 covers 14 residues. V lost 3 bases to trimming and J lost 2 bases, with 10 bases between them. The V gene's germline CDR1 is MNHEY and CDR2 SVGAGI.

This clone was seen only once. The chain is built from TRBV2 and TRBJ2-7; the D gene is possibly TRBD2 (6 bases). V lost 8 bases to trimming and J lost 7 bases, with 12 bases between them. The CDR3 length is 11 residues. Germline V gene lookup returns CDR1 SNHLY and CDR2 FYNNEI. Here the CDR3 reads CASSGGTEQYF. The CDR3 DNA reads TGTGCCAGCTCTGGCGGGACGGAGCAGTACTTC.

The chain uses TRBV9 and TRBJ2-1; D may be TRBD1 (5 bases). The V gene lost 3 bases and the J gene lost 4 bases, with 11 bases spanning the gap. CDR1 SGDLS and CDR2 YYNGEE come from the germline V gene. The CDR3 is 14 amino acids. The CDR3 DNA sequence: TGTGCCAGCAGCGGCTGGGGCGGATACAATGAGCAGTTCTTC. Encoded protein: CASSGWGGYNEQFF.

The V and J genes are TRBV7-3 and TRBJ1-1; D is unresolved. Trimming took 5 bases from V and 3 from J, leaving 10 bases between them. The length of the CDR3 is 13 residues. Germline V gene sequence: CDR1 SGHTA, CDR2 FQGTGA. The CDR3 loop is CASSRSRDTEAFF. DNA of the CDR3: TGTGCCAGCAGCCGGTCGAGGGACACTGAAGCTTTCTTT.

The chain couples TRBV6-5 to TRBJ1-2, with a possible D match to TRBD1 (6 bases). Trimming took 2 bases from V and 4 from J, leaving 14 bases between them. The CDR3 runs 15 residues. CDR1 and CDR2 (germline): MNHEY, SVGAGI. This chain's CDR3 is CASSYETRGSYGYTF. The CDR3 nucleotides are TGTGCCAGCAGTTACGAAACAAGGGGGTCCTATGGCTACACCTTC.

The sample holds one count of this clone. V is TRBV7-8 and J is TRBJ2-6; D is uncertain. CDR1 is SGHVS, CDR2 FQNEAQ, per germline. The ends were cut back, 1 base at V and 0 bases at J, with 13 bases in the middle. The CDR3 covers 18 residues. The CDR3 loop reads CASSLGVVLASGANVLTF. The CDR3 nucleotides read TGTGCCAGCAGCTTAGGGGTTGTCTTGGCCTCTGGGGCCAACGTCCTGACTTTC.

This sequence joins TRBV7-6 and TRBJ2-2, with 10 positions matching TRBD1. This CDR3 comprises 15 residues. V shed 6 bases and J 4 bases; nucleotides not matched to a gene: 5. In germline, CDR1 is SGHVS, CDR2 FNYEAQ. The CDR3, as DNA: TGTGCCAGCAGTTCGGGGACAGGGGCCACCGGGGAGCTGTTTTTT. Translating gives CASSSGTGATGELFF.

J is TRBJ2-2 and V is TRBV10-3; 8 bases fit TRBD2. CDR1 ENHRY and CDR2 SYGVKD come from the germline V gene. The CDR3 totals 15 residues. Unmatched junction bases numbered 10, after V lost 11 bases and J lost 2 bases. The chain's CDR3 is CAGGGSGTNTGELFF. Here the CDR3 DNA reads TGTGCCGGCGGGGGGAGCGGGACCAACACCGGGGAGCTGTTTTTT.

This clone was recorded only once. This rearrangement joins TRBV27 to TRBJ2-3, with a possible D match to TRBD2 (5 bases). The CDR3 totals 15 residues. From germline, CDR1 is MNHEY and CDR2 SMNVEV (reference sequence). V was pared by 1 base and J by 1 base, with 9 bases between. The DNA of the CDR3 is TGTGCCAGCAGTTTATTTCTCGGGGGCACAGATACGCAGTATTTT. This codes for CASSLFLGGTDTQYF.

The chain employs TRBV9 and TRBJ1-4, with no clear D. Germline CDR1 is SGDLS and CDR2 is YYNGEE. The CDR3 runs 14 residues. Trimming took off 5 bases at V and 1 base at J, with 9 bases between the two ends. Here the CDR3 DNA reads TGTGCCAGCAGTGAAGCAGGAACTAATGAAAAACTGTTTTTT. Translated: CASSEAGTNEKLFF.

The chain links TRBV2 to TRBJ2-2; D not certain. The germline V gene encodes CDR1 SNHLY and CDR2 FYNNEI. This CDR3 contains 13 residues. The V gene lost 6 bases and the J gene lost 6 bases, with 11 bases spanning the gap. CDR3 coding DNA: TGTGCCAGCAGGGCCGATAGGGCCGGGGAGCTGTTTTTT. Residues: CASRADRAGELFF.